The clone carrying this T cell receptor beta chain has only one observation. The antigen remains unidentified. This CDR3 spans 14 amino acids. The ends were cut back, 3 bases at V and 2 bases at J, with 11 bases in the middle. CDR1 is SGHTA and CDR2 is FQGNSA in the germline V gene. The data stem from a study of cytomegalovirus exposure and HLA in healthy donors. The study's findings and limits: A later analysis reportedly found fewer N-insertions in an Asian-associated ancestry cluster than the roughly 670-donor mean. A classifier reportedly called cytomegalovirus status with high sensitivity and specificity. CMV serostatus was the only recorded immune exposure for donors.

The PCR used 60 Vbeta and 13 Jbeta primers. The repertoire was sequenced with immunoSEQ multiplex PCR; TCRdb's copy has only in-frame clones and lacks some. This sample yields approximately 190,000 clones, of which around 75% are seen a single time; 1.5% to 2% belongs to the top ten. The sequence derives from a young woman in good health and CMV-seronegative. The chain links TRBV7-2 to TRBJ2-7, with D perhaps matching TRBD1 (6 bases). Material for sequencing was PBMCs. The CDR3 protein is CASSFSGTPYEQYF. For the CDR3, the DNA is TGTGCCAGCAGCTTCTCCGGGACACCCTACGAGCAGTACTTC.